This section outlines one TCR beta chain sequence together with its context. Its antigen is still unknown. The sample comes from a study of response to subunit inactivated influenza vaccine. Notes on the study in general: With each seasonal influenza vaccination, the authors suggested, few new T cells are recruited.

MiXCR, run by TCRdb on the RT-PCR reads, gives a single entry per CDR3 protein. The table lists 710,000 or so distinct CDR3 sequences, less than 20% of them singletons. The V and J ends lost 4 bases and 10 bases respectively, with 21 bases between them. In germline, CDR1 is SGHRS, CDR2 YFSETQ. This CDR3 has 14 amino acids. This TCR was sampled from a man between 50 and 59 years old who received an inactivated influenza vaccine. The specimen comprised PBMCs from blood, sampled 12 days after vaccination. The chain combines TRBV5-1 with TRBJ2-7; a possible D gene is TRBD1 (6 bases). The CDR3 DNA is TGCGCCAGCAGCCATGACGGAGGTGGGGGCGGCCAGTACTTC. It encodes CASSHDGGGGGQYF.